One and the same sample provided the 14 T cell receptor beta chains below, sequenced in a study of Graves' ophthalmopathy and Graves' hyperthyroidism. The sequenced template was RNA, covering the TCR beta CDR3 region. HTBI primers were employed in first-round RT-PCR, then a second-round multiplex PCR followed. TCRdb re-called the multiplex PCR reads through MiXCR, storing one row per CDR3 protein. Of about 640,000 distinct CDR3 sequences listed, about 41% are singletons. Sequenced: peripheral blood. Receptors were obtained from an adult man with Graves' ophthalmopathy.

This clonotype was detected many times. V is TRBV24-1 and J is TRBJ1-2; the D gene is possibly TRBD1 (5 bases). The CDR3 sequence is 16 residues long. V dropped 3 bases and J dropped 2 bases, with 15 bases sitting between them. Germline CDR1 reads KGHDR; CDR2 reads SFDVKD. The CDR3 nucleotides are TGTGCCACCAGTGATGTGCGGGACGGAGAAAACTATGGCTACACCTTC. This translates into CATSDVRDGENYGYTF.

The table lists this clonotype with a few counts. This chain joins TRBV7-2 and TRBJ2-7; TRBD1 is a possible D gene (6 bases). Germline V gives CDR1 SGHTA, CDR2 FQGNSA. This CDR3 is built from 16 residues. V lost 1 base, J lost 2 bases, and 15 bases lay in between. The DNA for the CDR3 is TGTGCCAGCAGCTTAGTCCGGATCGAGGGGGCCTACGAGCAGTACTTC. It is translated as CASSLVRIEGAYEQYF.

This clonotype was counted only a few times. This chain connects TRBV20-1 to TRBJ1-5, with 9 bases aligning to TRBD1. This CDR3 contains 14 residues. The J segment lost 5 bases and the V segment lost 1 base, leaving 3 bases of the junction unmatched. Germline values: CDR1 DFQATT, CDR2 SNEGSKA (reference sequence). The CDR3 is CSARGDRDHQPQHF. The CDR3 DNA sequence: TGCAGTGCTAGAGGGGACAGGGACCATCAGCCCCAGCATTTT.

The rearrangement uses TRBV25-1 and TRBJ1-1; perhaps TRBD1 as D (5 bases). Trimming took 0 bases from V and 1 from J, leaving 6 bases between them. The CDR3 totals 14 residues. CDR1 and CDR2 (germline): MGHDK, SYGVNS. CDR3 amino acids: CASSEYDRNTEAFF. The CDR3 nucleotides read TGTGCCAGCAGTGAATATGACAGGAACACTGAAGCTTTCTTT.

Comments on this clonotype: It may be a read error: a sequence one base away is much more abundant. V and J are TRBV10-2 and TRBJ1-2; D is possibly TRBD1 (6 bases). Germline assignment: CDR1 WSHSY and CDR2 SAAADI. The CDR3 sequence is 13 residues long. This chain's CDR3 is CASRRTVEYDYTF. The CDR3 bases are TGTGCCAGCAGGCGGACAGTGGAATATGACTACACCTTC.

The chain joins TRBV7-9 to TRBJ2-2; D is unresolved. Germline V CDR1 and CDR2: SEHNR, FQNEAQ (reference sequence). The CDR3 has 16 residues. Trimming stripped 5 bases from V and 9 bases from J, with 22 bases between. CDR3 protein: CASSGRVVASSRELFF. The CDR3 coding sequence is TGTGCCAGCAGCGGCCGGGTGGTAGCCTCATCCCGGGAGCTGTTTTTT.

The V and J genes are TRBV6-1 and TRBJ2-5; unclear D gene. Trimming took off 4 bases at V and 0 bases at J, with 9 bases between the two ends. Germline CDR1 reads MNHNS; CDR2 reads SASEGT. The CDR3 is made up of 14 amino acids. CDR3 amino acids: CASSGYTYQETQYF. The CDR3 bases are TGTGCCAGCAGTGGGTATACTTACCAAGAGACCCAGTACTTC.

This clonotype was seen ten or more times. The chain carries TRBV15 and TRBJ2-7, with 14 bases matching TRBD2. The CDR3 has 14 amino acids. J lost 9 bases, V lost 5 bases, and 6 bases had no gene match. CDR1 and CDR2 from the germline V gene are LNHNV and YYDKDF (reference sequence). The CDR3 reads CATSAGLAGGLQYF. CDR3 DNA sequence: TGTGCCACCAGCGCTGGACTAGCGGGAGGCCTGCAGTACTTC. Based on the CDR3 plus reference TRBV15 and TRBJ2-7, the full variable domain is DAMVIQNPRYQVTQFGKPVTLSCSQTLNHNVMYWYQQKSSQAPKLLFHYYDKDFNNEADTPDNFQSRRPNTSFCFLDIRSPGLGDTAMYLCATSAGLAGGLQYFGPGTRLTVT.

The J gene is TRBJ2-7, the V gene TRBV4-3; TRBD1 matches at 7 bases. J lost 3 bases, V lost 0 bases, and 2 bases had no gene match. The CDR3 is 14 amino acids. Germline V CDR1 and CDR2: LGHNA, YSLEER. The CDR3 DNA reads TGCGCCAGCAGCCAAGACTACAGGGGCTACGAGCAGTACTTC. Its translation: CASSQDYRGYEQYF.

This clonotype showed up many times. J is TRBJ1-4 and V is TRBV12-3 or TRBV12-4; TRBD1 matches 9 bases. The CDR3 runs to 15 residues. With V trimmed by 4 bases and J by 3 bases, 3 bases remained unmatched. CDR3 nucleotide sequence: TGTGCCAGCAGTTGGGGGACAGGGTCTAATGAAAAACTGTTTTTT. It encodes CASSWGTGSNEKLFF.

The sample holds many counts of this clonotype. The V call is TRBV6-4, the J call TRBJ1-1; 7 nucleotides agree with TRBD1. Germline V CDR1 and CDR2: MRHNA, SNTAGT. This CDR3 has 13 residues. V gave up 6 bases and J gave up 6 bases; unmatched junction bases: 7. CDR3 coding DNA: TGTGCCAGCAGCGCCACAGGGGAGGCTGAAGCTTTCTTT. Its protein is CASSATGEAEAFF.

CDR3 in amino acids: CASSSKAVPKETQYF. In nucleotides, the CDR3 is TGTGCCAGCAGCTCAAAAGCTGTCCCTAAGGAGACCCAGTACTTC. The chain recombines TRBV6-2 or TRBV6-3 with TRBJ2-5; D unclear. The germline gives CDR1 MNHEY, CDR2 SVGEGT. CDR3 size: 15 residues. V shed 6 bases and J shed 5 bases, with 19 bases lying between them.

J is TRBJ2-5 and V is TRBV7-9; 10 bases are a match to TRBD2. CDR3 length: 17 amino acids. Trimming took 2 bases from V and 2 from J; bases not matched to a gene: 8. Germline V gene lookup returns CDR1 SEHNR and CDR2 FQNEAQ (reference sequence). The DNA of the CDR3 is TGTGCCAGCAGCTTAACAGACAGCGGGAGGGGACAAGAGACCCAGTACTTC. The encoded protein is CASSLTDSGRGQETQYF.

This clonotype has at least ten counts. The chain has TRBV27 and TRBJ2-5; the D is unclear. The CDR3 extends over 13 amino acids. Between the trimmed V and J ends, which lost 2 bases and 5 bases, there was a span of 9 bases. Germline CDR1 reads MNHEY; CDR2 reads SMNVEV (reference sequence). The CDR3 DNA reads TGTGCCAGCAGTTTAGCGATTGGGGAGACCCAGTACTTC. Translating it yields CASSLAIGETQYF.